This T cell receptor (beta chain) was identified in a study of cytomegalovirus exposure and HLA in healthy donors. Broader study findings: Evidence from a later analysis indicated that most CMV-associated TCR beta chains looked HLA-restricted. A later analysis by the authors found several of the most significant clusters apparently linked to common viral pathogens. Earlier analysis looked at TCR beta V segments, and most were productive about 87% or about 30% of the time. An Asian-associated ancestry cluster reportedly showed fewer N-insertions than the approximately 700-donor mean in a later analysis.

As to this clone: Its specificity is not known.

The PCR contained 60 Vbeta and 13 Jbeta primers. Assay used: immunoSEQ multiplex PCR; TCRdb lists only in-frame clones, some missing. The sample has over 65,000 clones, approximately 78% seen once. Trimming at V came to 6 bases and at J to 8 bases, leaving 9 bases not matched to a gene. Germline V gives CDR1 SQVTM, CDR2 ANQGSEA. The CDR3 is 14 residues long. Material for sequencing was PBMCs. V gene TRBV29-1 combines with J gene TRBJ2-2; TRBD2 aligns across 10 bases. This sequence originates from a human donor in good health. In nucleotides, the CDR3 is TGCAGCGTGAAGCGGGGGGGCGTTTCGGGGGAGCTGTTTTTT. This encodes CSVKRGGVSGELFF.